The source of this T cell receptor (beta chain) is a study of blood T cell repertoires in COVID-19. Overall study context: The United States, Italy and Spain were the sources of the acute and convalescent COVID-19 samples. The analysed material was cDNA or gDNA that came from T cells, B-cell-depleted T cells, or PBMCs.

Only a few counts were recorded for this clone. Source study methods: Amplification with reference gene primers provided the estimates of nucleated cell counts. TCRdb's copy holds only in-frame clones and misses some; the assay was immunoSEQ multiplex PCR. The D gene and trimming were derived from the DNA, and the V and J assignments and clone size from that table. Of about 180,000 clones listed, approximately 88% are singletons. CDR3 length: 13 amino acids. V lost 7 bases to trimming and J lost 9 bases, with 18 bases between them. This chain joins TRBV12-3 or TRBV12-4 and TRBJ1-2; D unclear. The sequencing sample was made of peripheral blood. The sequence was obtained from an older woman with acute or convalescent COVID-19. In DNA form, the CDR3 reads TGTGCCAGCACCCCCCCTGGTGGCTTTAGCTACACCTTC. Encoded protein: CASTPPGGFSYTF.